These 25 T cell receptor beta chains came from one sample sequenced in a study of cytomegalovirus exposure and HLA in healthy donors. PCR used 60 Vbeta primers and 13 Jbeta primers. Generated by immunoSEQ multiplex PCR, the TCRdb table keeps only in-frame clones and is missing some. The data contain around 170,000 clones, 75% to 90% of them seen just once; the ten biggest clones take up roughly 2.6%. The specimen sequenced was PBMCs. The receptors originated from a woman between 50 and 59 years old in good health and CMV-seropositive.

The chain carries TRBV12-5 and TRBJ2-7; tentative D call: TRBD1 (6 bases). Trimming removed 1 base at V and 3 bases at J, with 7 bases between. The CDR3 runs to 13 residues. Per the germline V gene, CDR1 is LGHNT and CDR2 is FRNRAP. CDR3 coding DNA: TGTGCTAGTGGTTTGGCCAGGGGCTACGAGCAGTACTTC. Protein: CASGLARGYEQYF.

The chain is built from TRBV19 and TRBJ1-2; maybe TRBD1 (5 bases). The CDR3 runs to 15 residues. V lost 3 bases to trimming and J lost 1 base, with 12 bases between them. Germline V gene sequence: CDR1 LNHDA, CDR2 SQIVND (reference sequence). The CDR3 nucleotides are TGTGCCAGTAGTATTCGGTCCGGGGGTAACTATGGCTACACCTTC. It codes for CASSIRSGGNYGYTF.

This chain joins TRBV9 and TRBJ1-1, with D possibly TRBD1 on 6 matching bases. Germline V gives CDR1 SGDLS, CDR2 YYNGEE. Trimming left V 1 base short and J 0 bases short, with 10 bases between. The CDR3 totals 15 residues. The CDR3 loop is CASSVLGDMNTEAFF. In DNA, the CDR3 is TGTGCCAGCAGCGTATTGGGGGACATGAACACTGAAGCTTTCTTT.

CDR3 DNA sequence: TGTGCCAGCAGCGTAGCTACCTCAGGGGGTTTATATGGAAACACCATATATTTT. Amino acid sequence: CASSVATSGGLYGNTIYF. The chain combines TRBV9 with TRBJ1-3, with 7 bases aligning to TRBD1. CDR1 SGDLS and CDR2 YYNGEE come from the germline V gene. This CDR3 has 18 amino acids. The V and J ends lost 0 bases and 3 bases, in that order; junction bases with no gene match: 12.

The rearrangement uses TRBV7-2 and TRBJ2-3, with D tentatively TRBD1 (6 bases). Germline V gives CDR1 SGHTA, CDR2 FQGNSA. The CDR3 is 12 residues long. V was shortened by 5 bases and J by 3 bases, with 6 bases between the two germline ends. The CDR3 spells CASSDRTDTQYF. CDR3 in DNA: TGTGCCAGCAGCGACAGGACAGATACGCAGTATTTT.

The V call is TRBV6-1, the J call TRBJ1-2, with D maybe TRBD1 (5 bases). Germline CDR1 and CDR2: MNHNS and SASEGT. This CDR3 region has 13 residues. CDR3 bases: TGTGTCTACCTGGAGACAGACTACTATGGCTACACCTTC. Its protein is CVYLETDYYGYTF.

With regard to this clone: Compared with germline, one end of the junction differs, possibly owing to a read error. This chain uses TRBV7-9 with TRBJ2-2, with 8 bases identical to TRBD1. Germline CDR1 and CDR2: SEHNR and FQNEAQ (reference sequence). The CDR3 consists of 16 residues. CDR3 nucleotide sequence: TGCGCCAGCAGCCAGGGACAGGCTTCGAACACCGGGGAGCTGTTTTTT. The encoded protein is CASSQGQASNTGELFF.

The chain has TRBV29-1 and TRBJ2-3; 7 bases agree with TRBD2. Germline CDR1 is SQVTM and CDR2 is ANQGSEA. The CDR3 runs 13 residues. V lost 3 bases and J lost 8; bases outside the gene matches: 8. CDR3 residues: CSVEGGERGTQYF. CDR3 sequence (DNA): TGCAGCGTTGAGGGGGGGGAGCGCGGTACGCAGTATTTT.

V gene TRBV6-6 combines with J gene TRBJ1-3, with D maybe TRBD1 (5 bases). Looked up from germline, CDR1 is MNHNY and CDR2 is SVGAGI (reference sequence). V gave up 4 bases and J gave up 0 bases, with 10 bases separating them. The CDR3 loop spans 15 amino acids. DNA for the CDR3: TGTGCCAGCAGTTTCGCAGGGCGCTCTGGAAACACCATATATTTT. It codes for CASSFAGRSGNTIYF.

This clone has a handful of counts. J is TRBJ1-4 and V is TRBV5-6, with 9 bases identical to TRBD1. Germline values: CDR1 SGHDT, CDR2 YYEEEE. The CDR3 covers 15 residues. J was trimmed by 7 bases and V by 2 bases; bases with no gene match: 6. In nucleotides, the CDR3 is TGTGCCAGCAGCTTTGCCGGGACAGGGTTTGAAAAACTGTTTTTT. Encoded protein: CASSFAGTGFEKLFF.

This clone was seen more than once but under ten times. The rearrangement joins TRBV6-1 to TRBJ2-3, with 7 bases lining up with TRBD1. Germline lookup yields CDR1 MNHNS and CDR2 SASEGT. The J segment lost 0 bases and the V segment lost 8 bases, leaving 5 bases of the junction unmatched. The CDR3 extends over 14 amino acids. CDR3 DNA: TGTGCCAGCGTTGGGACAGTTAGCACAGATACGCAGTATTTT. This translates into CASVGTVSTDTQYF.

The chain couples TRBV9 to TRBJ2-7; 8 bases line up with TRBD2. V lost 3 bases and J lost 4; bases outside the gene matches: 9. The CDR3 consists of 15 residues. The germline V gene encodes CDR1 SGDLS and CDR2 YYNGEE. The CDR3: CASSEAGAAEYEQYF. The CDR3 nucleotides are TGTGCCAGCAGCGAAGCGGGGGCCGCCGAGTACGAGCAGTACTTC.

The J gene is TRBJ1-3, the V gene TRBV7-2; the match to TRBD1 covers 7 bases. CDR3 length: 13 residues. Germline V gene sequence: CDR1 SGHTA, CDR2 FQGNSA. J was trimmed by 2 bases and V by 6 bases; bases with no gene match: 1. The CDR3 loop is CASSRGPGNTIYF. The CDR3 region has the DNA TGTGCCAGCAGTAGGGGGCCTGGAAACACCATATATTTT.

CDR3 nucleotide sequence: TGTGCCAGCAGCACGAATGGACAGGGGTATGAAAAACTGTTTTTT. Residues: CASSTNGQGYEKLFF. V is TRBV9 and J is TRBJ1-4; 9 bases are a match to TRBD1. Germline V gene sequence: CDR1 SGDLS, CDR2 YYNGEE. The CDR3 has 15 amino acids. Trimming cost V 4 bases and J 6 bases; bases outside gene matches: 7.

This chain links TRBV7-8 with TRBJ2-7; 8 nucleotides agree with TRBD1. The CDR3 extends over 14 amino acids. Germline V lookup: CDR1 SGHVS, CDR2 FQNEAQ. The V and J ends lost 3 bases and 3 bases, in that order; junction bases with no gene match: 4. CDR3 region: CASSFDRGNYEQYF. DNA for the CDR3: TGTGCCAGCAGCTTCGACAGGGGAAACTACGAGCAGTACTTC.

The chain uses TRBV5-1 and TRBJ2-1, with 9 bases that match TRBD2. Germline V CDR1 and CDR2: SGHRS, YFSETQ. Germline trimming cut 4 bases from V and 0 bases from J; bases unmatched to any gene: 8. CDR3 length: 17 amino acids. CDR3 amino acids: CASSLNSGGSSYNEQFF. The CDR3 DNA sequence: TGCGCCAGCAGCCTGAATAGCGGGGGTTCCTCCTACAATGAGCAGTTCTTC.

A note on this clone: The junction does not match germline at one end; this may be a read error. This rearrangement joins TRBV7-9 to TRBJ2-5; 14 bases match TRBD2. This CDR3 has 16 amino acids. Germline V lookup: CDR1 SEHNR, CDR2 FQNEAQ (reference sequence). DNA for the CDR3: TGTTCCAGCAGCCCTGGACTAGCGGGGGGAGGAGAGGCCCAGTACTTC. Amino acids: CSSSPGLAGGGEAQYF.

The chain recombines TRBV7-2 with TRBJ2-2; 7 nucleotides align to TRBD1. In germline, CDR1 is SGHTA, CDR2 FQGNSA. Trimming removed 6 bases from V and 2 bases from J; junction bases left unmatched: 3. CDR3 length equals 14 residues. CDR3 protein: CASRRDSNTGELFF. CDR3 sequence (DNA): TGTGCCAGCAGGAGGGACAGCAACACCGGGGAGCTGTTTTTT. The full variable domain, its missing parts supplied by reference TRBV7-2 and TRBJ2-2, is GAGVSQSPSNKVTEKGKDVELRCDPISGHTALYWYRQSLGQGLEFLIYFQGNSAPDKSGLPSDRFSAERTGGSVSTLTIQRTQQEDSAVYLCASRRDSNTGELFFGEGSRLTVL.

CDR3 sequence reads: CASSQTGERETQYF. DNA of the CDR3: TGCGCCAGCAGCCAAACAGGGGAAAGGGAGACCCAGTACTTC. The chain carries TRBV4-3 and TRBJ2-5; 7 nucleotides match TRBD1. This CDR3 region has 14 residues. In germline, CDR1 is LGHNA, CDR2 YSLEER. V trimming: 2 bases; J trimming: 5 bases; junction bases outside the gene matches: 5.

The gene calls are TRBV19 and TRBJ1-2; no clear D gene. This CDR3 spans 19 amino acids. V was pared by 6 bases and J by 4 bases, with 30 bases between. CDR1 and CDR2 (germline): LNHDA, SQIVND (reference sequence). CDR3 loop: CASRLEGLRAGRNLYGYTF. The CDR3 DNA is TGTGCCAGTAGATTGGAGGGCCTAAGGGCAGGTCGCAACCTCTATGGCTACACCTTC.

This clone turned up a few times. The chain links TRBV11-2 to TRBJ1-1; D remains unclear. The CDR3 is made up of 13 amino acids. V was shortened by 1 base and J by 8 bases, with 11 bases between the two germline ends. CDR1 is SGHAT, CDR2 FQNNGV, per germline. The DNA of the CDR3 is TGTGCCAGCAGCTTAGGAGTGAGGCGCGAAGCTTTCTTT. This codes for CASSLGVRREAFF.

The chain combines TRBV18 with TRBJ2-5, with 9 bases aligning to TRBD2. CDR3 length: 17 residues. V lost 6 bases to trimming and J lost 2 bases; unmatched junction nucleotides: 13. CDR1 is KGHSH and CDR2 is LQKENI in the germline V gene. The CDR3 sequence: CASSPMAGGPLQETQYF. CDR3 bases: TGTGCCAGCTCCCCTATGGCGGGGGGGCCTCTACAAGAGACCCAGTACTTC. The variable domain in full, completed from reference TRBV18 and TRBJ2-5, reads NAGVMQNPRHLVRRRGQEARLRCSPMKGHSHVYWYRQLPEEGLKFMVYLQKENIIDESGMPKERFSAEFPKEGPSILRIQQVVRGDSAAYFCASSPMAGGPLQETQYFGPGTRLLVL.

This chain uses TRBV5-1 with TRBJ1-3; no definite D call. This CDR3 comprises 17 residues. The germline V and J ends were trimmed by 0 bases and 1 base, with 14 bases remaining between them. Per germline, CDR1 SGHRS and CDR2 YFSETQ. The CDR3 DNA reads TGCGCCAGCAGCTTGGGCGGAGGCCCGGGGTCTGGAAACACCATATATTTT. Translating it yields CASSLGGGPGSGNTIYF.

The sample holds one count of this clone. The chain couples TRBV11-2 to TRBJ1-3; D is unresolved. Looked up from germline, CDR1 is SGHAT and CDR2 is FQNNGV. The V gene lost 0 bases and the J gene lost 4 bases, with 10 bases spanning the gap. The length of the CDR3 is 15 residues. Here the CDR3 reads CASSLDRGRGNTIYF. For the CDR3, the DNA is TGTGCCAGCAGCTTAGATCGCGGTAGGGGAAACACCATATATTTT. Complete variable domain (other parts from reference TRBV11-2 and TRBJ1-3): EAGVAQSPRYKIIEKRQSVAFWCNPISGHATLYWYQQILGQGPKLLIQFQNNGVVDDSQLPKDRFSAERLKGVDSTLKIQPAKLEDSAVYLCASSLDRGRGNTIYFGEGSWLTVV.

The chain employs TRBV5-1 and TRBJ1-1; 9 nucleotides agree with TRBD1. This CDR3 comprises 15 residues. V dropped 2 bases and J dropped 5; count of bases not matched to a gene: 7. Germline assignment: CDR1 SGHRS and CDR2 YFSETQ. The CDR3 bases are TGCGCCAGCAGCTTAAGGACAGGGGAAGTGACTGAAGCTTTCTTT. This encodes CASSLRTGEVTEAFF.